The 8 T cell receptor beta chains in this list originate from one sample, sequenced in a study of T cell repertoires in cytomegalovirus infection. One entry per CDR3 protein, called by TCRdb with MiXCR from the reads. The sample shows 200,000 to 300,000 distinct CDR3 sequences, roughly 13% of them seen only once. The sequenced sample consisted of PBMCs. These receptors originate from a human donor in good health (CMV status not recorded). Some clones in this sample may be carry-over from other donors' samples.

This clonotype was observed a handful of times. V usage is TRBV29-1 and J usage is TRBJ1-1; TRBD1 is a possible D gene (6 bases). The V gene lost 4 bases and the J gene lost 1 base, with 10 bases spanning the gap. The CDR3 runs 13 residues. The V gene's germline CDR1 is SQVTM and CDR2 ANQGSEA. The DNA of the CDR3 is TGCAGCGTTGGAGGGGGGGCGAACACTGAAGCTTTCTTT. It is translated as CSVGGGANTEAFF.

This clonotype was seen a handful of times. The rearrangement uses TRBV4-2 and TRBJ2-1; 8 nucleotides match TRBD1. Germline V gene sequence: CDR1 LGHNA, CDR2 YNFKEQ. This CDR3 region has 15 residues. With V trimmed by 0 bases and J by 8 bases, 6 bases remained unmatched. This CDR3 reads CASSQEQGVVDEQFF. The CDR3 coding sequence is TGTGCCAGCAGCCAAGAACAGGGGGTTGTTGATGAGCAGTTCTTC.

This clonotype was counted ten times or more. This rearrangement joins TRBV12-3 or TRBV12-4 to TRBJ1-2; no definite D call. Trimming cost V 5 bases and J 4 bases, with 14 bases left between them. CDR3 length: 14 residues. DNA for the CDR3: TGTGCCAGCAGTCGGGGTTTAGGGCTCTATGGCTACACCTTC. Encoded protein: CASSRGLGLYGYTF.

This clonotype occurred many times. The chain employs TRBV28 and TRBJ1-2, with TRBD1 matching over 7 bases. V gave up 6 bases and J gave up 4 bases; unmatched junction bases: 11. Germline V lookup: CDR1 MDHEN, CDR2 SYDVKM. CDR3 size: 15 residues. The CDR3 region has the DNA TGTGCCAGCAGACCCTATACAGGGGAAGGCTATGGCTACACCTTC. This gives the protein CASRPYTGEGYGYTF.

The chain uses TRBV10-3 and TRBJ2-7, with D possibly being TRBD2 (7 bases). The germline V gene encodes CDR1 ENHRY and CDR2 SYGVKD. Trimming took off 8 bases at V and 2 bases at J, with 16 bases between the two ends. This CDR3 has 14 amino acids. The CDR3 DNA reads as TGTGCCATCGGGGGGGGGTCAGGGGCCTACGAGCAGTACTTC. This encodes CAIGGGSGAYEQYF.

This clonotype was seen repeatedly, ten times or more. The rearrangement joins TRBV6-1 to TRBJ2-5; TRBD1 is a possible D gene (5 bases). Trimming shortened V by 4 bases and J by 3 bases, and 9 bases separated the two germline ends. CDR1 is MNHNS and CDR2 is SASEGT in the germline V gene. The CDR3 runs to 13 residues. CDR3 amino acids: CASSVAGKETQYF. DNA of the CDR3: TGTGCCAGCAGTGTCGCAGGGAAAGAGACCCAGTACTTC.

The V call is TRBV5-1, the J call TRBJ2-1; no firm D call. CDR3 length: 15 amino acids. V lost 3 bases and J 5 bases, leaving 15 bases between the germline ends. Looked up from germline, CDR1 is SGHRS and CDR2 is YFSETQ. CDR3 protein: CASSYRSSLHNEQFF. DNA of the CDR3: TGCGCCAGCAGCTACCGGTCGAGCCTCCACAATGAGCAGTTCTTC.

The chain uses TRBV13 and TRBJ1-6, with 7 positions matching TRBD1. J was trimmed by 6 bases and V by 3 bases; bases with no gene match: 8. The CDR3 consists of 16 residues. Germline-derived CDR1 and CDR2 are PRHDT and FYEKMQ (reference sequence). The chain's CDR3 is CASSLGAGTANSPLHF. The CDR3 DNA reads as TGTGCCAGCAGCTTGGGTGCCGGGACAGCTAATTCACCCCTCCACTTT.